This TCR beta chain was captured by sequencing in a study of molecular identifiers for immune sequencing clone quantification. Turning to the study itself: Replicate RNA came from around 18,000 or 91,000 naive CD8 cells and was split five ways, and four parts were sequenced.

MiXCR, run by TCRdb on the PCR reads, gives a single entry per CDR3 protein. The top ten hold about 0.75% of the sample, which has approximately 550,000 distinct CDR3 sequences, about 25% seen once. In this sample, this clonotype turned up once. Its antigen is unknown. An end of the junction differs from the germline gene, which may be a read error. Study-level results: Clonotypes surpassing 20 RNA copies contained over 97% of effector molecules, versus under 1% in naive cells.

This CDR3 is 14 amino acids long. Germline loops: CDR1 SGHNT, CDR2 YENEEA. The sample was naive CD8+ T cells from blood, with Jurkat cell RNA spiked in. Subset noted: FACS-sorted CD8+CD4-CCR7+CD45RA+ naive T cells. The origin of this receptor is a human donor in good health. Some libraries in this study had Jurkat cell RNA spiked in. The J gene is TRBJ1-5, the V gene TRBV11-3; D gene unclear. The CDR3 bases are TGTGCCAGCGGCTTCCAGATTAGCAATCAGCCCCAGCATTTT. Protein product: CASGFQISNQPQHF. Together with reference TRBV11-3 and TRBJ1-5, the CDR3 gives the full variable domain: EAGVVQSPRYKIIEKKQPVAFWCNPISGHNTLYWYLQNLGQGPELLIRYENEEAVDDSQLPKDRFSAERLKGVDSTLKIQPAELGDSAVYLCASGFQISNQPQHFGDGTRLSIL.